Each of the 31 T cell receptor beta chains below was sequenced from the same sample in a study of T cell changes during pregnancy in multiple sclerosis. TCRdb's table, derived via immunoSEQ multiplex PCR, lists solely in-frame clones and lacks some. The repertoire holds some 97,000 clones, with around 93% as singletons. The sample in question was peripheral blood, obtained before pregnancy. Receptors originate from a female donor with multiple sclerosis, enrolled in a pregnancy study.

The rearrangement links TRBV28 to TRBJ1-2; 8 bases are shared with TRBD1. The CDR3 covers 13 residues. Germline V gene sequence: CDR1 MDHEN, CDR2 SYDVKM. V was clipped by 4 bases and J by 5 bases; unmatched bases: 3. The CDR3 DNA follows: TGTGCCAGCAGTTCGGGACAGGTGTATGGCTACACCTTC. It translates to CASSSGQVYGYTF.

The chain employs TRBV11-3 and TRBJ2-2; D call uncertain. Between the trimmed V and J ends, which lost 1 base and 7 bases, there was a span of 10 bases. The CDR3 covers 14 residues. Germline CDR1 reads SGHNT; CDR2 reads YENEEA. As DNA, the CDR3 is TGTGCCAGCAGCTTAGGGGCTTCCGGCGGGGAGCTGTTTTTT. It yields the protein CASSLGASGGELFF.

The V and J genes are TRBV19 and TRBJ2-1, with 7 bases that match TRBD1. This CDR3 spans 16 amino acids. J was trimmed by 1 base and V by 6 bases; bases with no gene match: 9. CDR1 LNHDA and CDR2 SQIVND come from the germline V gene (reference sequence). CDR3 in amino acids: CASRKGASSSYNEQFF. In DNA, the CDR3 is TGTGCCAGTAGGAAGGGGGCTTCTTCTTCCTACAATGAGCAGTTCTTC. Filled out from reference TRBV19 and TRBJ2-1, the complete variable domain reads DGGITQSPKYLFRKEGQNVTLSCEQNLNHDAMYWYRQDPGQGLRLIYYSQIVNDFQKGDIAEGYSVSREKKESFPLTVTSAQKNPTAFYLCASRKGASSSYNEQFFGPGTRLTVL.

This chain connects TRBV4-1 to TRBJ1-4, with D maybe TRBD1 (5 bases). The V and J ends lost 3 bases and 11 bases respectively, with 25 bases between them. Germline CDR1 and CDR2: MGHRA and YSYEKL. The length of the CDR3 is 17 residues. Written as DNA, the CDR3 is TGCGCCAGCAGCCACTCGGGACTCCGGGGGTCTGGACGGAAACTGTTTTTT. Its translation is CASSHSGLRGSGRKLFF.

In this sample, this clone turned up a few times. The chain recombines TRBV28 with TRBJ1-1; D gene unclear. The CDR3 runs 13 residues. Germline V gene data show CDR1 as MDHEN and CDR2 as SYDVKM. V dropped 4 bases and J dropped 2 bases, with 8 bases sitting between them. CDR3 loop: CASSSVRNTEAFF. The DNA for the CDR3 is TGTGCCAGCAGTTCAGTCCGAAACACTGAAGCTTTCTTT.

The chain couples TRBV2 to TRBJ2-7; 7 positions match TRBD1. Trimming cost V 7 bases and J 4 bases; bases outside gene matches: 13. CDR1 SNHLY and CDR2 FYNNEI come from the germline V gene. The CDR3 extends over 15 amino acids. The CDR3 sequence: CASTGLQEGAYEQYF. CDR3 in DNA: TGTGCCAGCACTGGCCTACAAGAGGGGGCATACGAGCAGTACTTC.

The chain combines TRBV5-4 with TRBJ2-2, with 10 bases identical to TRBD2. J lost 2 bases, V lost 0 bases, and 4 bases had no gene match. Per germline, CDR1 SGHNT and CDR2 YYREEE (reference sequence). This CDR3 has 17 amino acids. CDR3 amino acids: CASSLGASGRNTGELFF. For the CDR3, the DNA is TGTGCCAGCAGCTTGGGGGCTAGCGGGAGAAACACCGGGGAGCTGTTTTTT.

The chain combines TRBV6-1 with TRBJ2-3; 7 nucleotides line up with TRBD1. There are 16 residues in the CDR3. J was trimmed by 5 bases and V by 0 bases; bases with no gene match: 8. Germline CDR1 and CDR2: MNHNS and SASEGT. DNA for the CDR3: TGTGCCAGCAGTGAAGCGCAAGGGTGGACAGGAGATACGCAGTATTTT. As protein: CASSEAQGWTGDTQYF.

The chain is built from TRBV19 and TRBJ2-2, with D possibly matching TRBD2 (6 bases). The CDR3 runs to 16 residues. Germline CDR1 LNHDA, CDR2 SQIVND (reference sequence). With 6 bases removed from V and 6 bases from J, the gap between germline ends came to 20 bases. The CDR3 is CASSPPSARYAGELFF. CDR3 bases: TGTGCCAGTAGCCCTCCTAGCGCGAGGTACGCCGGGGAGCTGTTTTTT. The entire variable domain, with the rest obtained from reference TRBV19 and TRBJ2-2, is as follows: DGGITQSPKYLFRKEGQNVTLSCEQNLNHDAMYWYRQDPGQGLRLIYYSQIVNDFQKGDIAEGYSVSREKKESFPLTVTSAQKNPTAFYLCASSPPSARYAGELFFGEGSRLTVL.

The chain links TRBV18 to TRBJ2-7, with 7 bases lining up with TRBD2. Germline V lookup: CDR1 KGHSH, CDR2 LQKENI. Germline trimming cut 5 bases from V and 1 base from J; bases unmatched to any gene: 8. The CDR3 is made up of 15 amino acids. CDR3 nucleotides: TGTGCCAGCTCAGATCTCAAGGGAGGGTCCTACGAGCAGTACTTC. Translation: CASSDLKGGSYEQYF.

The chain has TRBV25-1 and TRBJ2-7; no firm D call. This CDR3 contains 13 residues. Deletions cut 3 bases from V and 3 bases from J, with 9 bases between. Germline-derived CDR1 and CDR2 are MGHDK and SYGVNS. The CDR3 DNA reads as TGTGCCAGCAGTGACAGGAATCTCTACGAGCAGTACTTC. It encodes CASSDRNLYEQYF.

Only one count was recorded for this clone. The chain uses TRBV7-2 and TRBJ2-3; 9 bases map to TRBD2. The junction had 2 bases not matched to a gene; V was cut back by 4 bases and J by 3 bases. The V gene's germline CDR1 is SGHTA and CDR2 FQGNSA. The CDR3 is 14 amino acids. The CDR3 sequence: CASSSGLATDTQYF. Here the CDR3 DNA reads TGTGCCAGCAGCTCAGGACTAGCGACAGATACGCAGTATTTT.

V usage is TRBV2 and J usage is TRBJ2-5; 9 positions agree with TRBD2. The length of the CDR3 is 14 residues. The V gene's germline CDR1 is SNHLY and CDR2 FYNNEI. The junction had 2 bases not matched to a gene; V was cut back by 4 bases and J by 2 bases. The CDR3 DNA follows: TGTGCCAGCAGTGGCGGGAGGGGTCAAGAGACCCAGTACTTC. This encodes CASSGGRGQETQYF.

This chain uses TRBV29-1 with TRBJ2-3; no clear D gene. Germline CDR1 reads SQVTM; CDR2 reads ANQGSEA. V lost 4 bases and J 2 bases, leaving 7 bases between the germline ends. There are 12 residues in the CDR3. CDR3 region: CSVVEYTDTQYF. The CDR3 bases are TGCAGCGTTGTCGAGTACACAGATACGCAGTATTTT.

This chain joins TRBV5-1 and TRBJ2-5; 13 bases fit TRBD2. The V gene's germline CDR1 is SGHRS and CDR2 YFSETQ. This CDR3 spans 18 amino acids. With 4 bases clipped from V and 6 bases from J, the junction kept 15 bases outside the gene matches. The CDR3 sequence: CASSPMGLAGSRIQTQYF. For the CDR3, the DNA is TGCGCCAGCAGCCCCATGGGACTAGCGGGAAGTAGGATCCAGACCCAGTACTTC.

The chain uses TRBV7-2 and TRBJ2-1; 8 bases align to TRBD2. From germline, CDR1 is SGHTA and CDR2 FQGNSA. CDR3 length: 14 amino acids. Trimming took 5 bases from V and 0 from J; bases not matched to a gene: 0. This chain's CDR3 is CASSSGSSYNEQFF. The CDR3, as DNA: TGTGCCAGCAGCAGCGGGAGCTCCTACAATGAGCAGTTCTTC. Together with reference TRBV7-2 and TRBJ2-1, the CDR3 gives the full variable domain: GAGVSQSPSNKVTEKGKDVELRCDPISGHTALYWYRQSLGQGLEFLIYFQGNSAPDKSGLPSDRFSAERTGGSVSTLTIQRTQQEDSAVYLCASSSGSSYNEQFFGPGTRLTVL.

The chain has TRBV19 and TRBJ1-5; 7 nucleotides line up with TRBD1. CDR3 length equals 16 residues. Losses at the gene ends were 6 bases for V and 6 bases for J; bases not matched to a gene: 14. Germline CDR1 reads LNHDA; CDR2 reads SQIVND (reference sequence). The CDR3: CASSRRQGGSVQPQHF. CDR3 nucleotide sequence: TGTGCCAGTAGCCGTCGACAGGGAGGTTCTGTTCAGCCCCAGCATTTT.

V is TRBV5-1 and J is TRBJ2-3, with unresolved D. The germline V and J ends were trimmed by 6 bases and 0 bases, with 11 bases remaining between them. Germline V gives CDR1 SGHRS, CDR2 YFSETQ. The CDR3 extends over 14 amino acids. CDR3 in amino acids: CASTVGQSTDTQYF. CDR3 coding DNA: TGCGCCAGCACCGTGGGCCAGAGCACAGATACGCAGTATTTT. Filled out from reference TRBV5-1 and TRBJ2-3, the complete variable domain reads KAGVTQTPRYLIKTRGQQVTLSCSPISGHRSVSWYQQTPGQGLQFLFEYFSETQRNKGNFPGRFSGRQFSNSRSEMNVSTLELGDSALYLCASTVGQSTDTQYFGPGTRLTVL.

V and J are TRBV4-3 and TRBJ2-7, with D possibly TRBD2 on 6 matching bases. CDR1 and CDR2 (germline): LGHNA, YSLEER. The CDR3 spans 15 residues. V lost 1 base, J lost 1 base, and 11 bases lay in between. CDR3 DNA sequence: TGCGCCAGCAGCCAAGGAAGCGGGTTATCCTACGAGCAGTACTTC. It specifies CASSQGSGLSYEQYF.

The chain couples TRBV4-1 to TRBJ2-7; the match to TRBD1 covers 11 bases. Germline assignment: CDR1 MGHRA and CDR2 YSYEKL. V lost 2 bases to trimming and J lost 3 bases; unmatched junction nucleotides: 6. The CDR3 is made up of 16 amino acids. CDR3 nucleotides: TGCGCCAGCAGCCAACCTACCGGGACAGGGGGCTACGAGCAGTACTTC. Encoded protein: CASSQPTGTGGYEQYF.

The CDR3 is CASSGSGTGGLTEAFF. The CDR3, as DNA: TGTGCCAGCAGCGGTAGTGGGACAGGGGGCTTAACTGAAGCTTTCTTT. The chain combines TRBV9 with TRBJ1-1; 12 bases match TRBD1. Germline trimming cut 3 bases from V and 5 bases from J; bases unmatched to any gene: 8. CDR1 is SGDLS and CDR2 is YYNGEE in the germline V gene. CDR3 length: 16 residues.

J is TRBJ1-2 and V is TRBV9; D is perhaps TRBD1 (6 bases). This CDR3 contains 15 residues. Germline assignment: CDR1 SGDLS and CDR2 YYNGEE. V lost 3 bases and J 6 bases, leaving 18 bases between the germline ends. CDR3 amino acids: CASSDPGHLGDGYTF. The DNA for the CDR3 is TGTGCCAGCAGCGACCCGGGACATCTAGGAGATGGCTACACCTTC.

V gene TRBV10-2 combines with J gene TRBJ2-5, with 7 bases identical to TRBD1. This CDR3 region has 12 residues. The J segment lost 3 bases and the V segment lost 8 bases, leaving 3 bases of the junction unmatched. From germline, CDR1 is WSHSY and CDR2 SAAADI. CDR3 sequence (DNA): TGCGCCAGCGGACAGGTGGAAGAGACCCAGTACTTC. Translated, it gives CASGQVEETQYF.

The table lists this clone with a few counts. The chain uses TRBV30 and TRBJ2-1; no definite D call. Germline CDR1 and CDR2: GTSNPN and SVGIG (reference sequence). This CDR3 region has 15 residues. Trimming pared 1 base from V and 0 bases from J, leaving 10 bases between. DNA of the CDR3: TGTGCCTGGAGTGGTCTTGGCGGCTCCTACAATGAGCAGTTCTTC. Its protein product is CAWSGLGGSYNEQFF. Complete variable domain (other parts from reference TRBV30 and TRBJ2-1): SQTIHQWPATLVQPVGSPLSLECTVEGTSNPNLYWYRQAAGRGLQLLFYSVGIGQISSEVPQNLSASRPQDRQFILSSKKLLLSDSGFYLCAWSGLGGSYNEQFFGPGTRLTVL.

The V call is TRBV19, the J call TRBJ1-1, with D possibly matching TRBD1 (6 bases). In germline, CDR1 is LNHDA, CDR2 SQIVND (reference sequence). Trimming pared 3 bases from V and 3 bases from J, leaving 11 bases between. This CDR3 is built from 14 residues. DNA of the CDR3: TGTGCCAGTAGTATTGGGGGCGGATACACTGAAGCTTTCTTT. Its protein is CASSIGGGYTEAFF. Variable domain in full (rest from reference TRBV19 and TRBJ1-1): DGGITQSPKYLFRKEGQNVTLSCEQNLNHDAMYWYRQDPGQGLRLIYYSQIVNDFQKGDIAEGYSVSREKKESFPLTVTSAQKNPTAFYLCASSIGGGYTEAFFGQGTRLTVV.

The chain carries TRBV13 and TRBJ1-1, with 12 bases fitting TRBD1. In germline, CDR1 is PRHDT, CDR2 FYEKMQ (reference sequence). The CDR3 spans 17 residues. The trim removed 4 bases at V and 1 base at J, leaving 7 bases unmatched. CDR3 DNA: TGTGCCAGCAGCTCCCGGGACAGGGGGCTTTGGAACACTGAAGCTTTCTTT. It translates to CASSSRDRGLWNTEAFF.

The chain's CDR3 is CASSILGGNQPQHF. As DNA, the CDR3 is TGTGCCAGCAGTATCTTGGGAGGCAATCAGCCCCAGCATTTT. The chain has TRBV27 and TRBJ1-5, with D unclear. Per germline, CDR1 MNHEY and CDR2 SMNVEV (reference sequence). Trimming stripped 5 bases from V and 2 bases from J, with 10 bases between. This CDR3 comprises 14 residues.

The chain links TRBV7-3 to TRBJ2-7; 9 bases map to TRBD2. The CDR3 runs 15 residues. The ends lost 5 bases at V and 4 bases at J; junction bases unmatched: 9. Germline V gives CDR1 SGHTA, CDR2 FQGTGA. The CDR3 here is CASSPQAGGSYEQYF. In DNA form, the CDR3 reads TGTGCCAGCAGCCCCCAAGCGGGAGGCTCGTACGAGCAGTACTTC.

The V call is TRBV4-1, the J call TRBJ2-7; 13 bases align to TRBD2. Germline V gene sequence: CDR1 MGHRA, CDR2 YSYEKL. The CDR3 extends over 15 amino acids. Losses at the gene ends were 8 bases for V and 3 bases for J; bases not matched to a gene: 7. CDR3 DNA sequence: TGCGCCAGCGGGGCCGGGACTAGCGGGAACTACGAGCAGTACTTC. This encodes CASGAGTSGNYEQYF.

The chain joins TRBV20-1 to TRBJ1-2; 9 bases are a match to TRBD1. V was clipped by 3 bases and J by 11 bases; unmatched bases: 4. Germline assignment: CDR1 DFQATT and CDR2 SNEGSKA (reference sequence). The CDR3 totals 11 residues. As DNA, the CDR3 is TGCAGTGCTAGCTGGACAGGGGAATACACCTTC. This codes for CSASWTGEYTF.

The chain combines TRBV7-8 with TRBJ2-7; 11 nucleotides align to TRBD1. The CDR3 runs to 14 residues. Germline CDR1 reads SGHVS; CDR2 reads FQNEAQ. The J segment lost 6 bases and the V segment lost 5 bases, leaving 6 bases of the junction unmatched. The CDR3 loop is CASSPGTGGSEQYF. CDR3 coding DNA: TGTGCCAGCAGCCCCGGGACAGGGGGATCCGAGCAGTACTTC.